This TCR beta chain originates from a study of shared clonotypes between healthy human individuals. Deep-level assay runs were performed. Generated by immunoSEQ multiplex PCR, the TCRdb table keeps only in-frame clones and is missing some. The sample lists about 490,000 clones; 79% were seen once. This clone was found once. The germline CDR1 and CDR2 sequences are SGHTA and FQGTGA. Unmatched junction bases numbered 9, after V lost 3 bases and J lost 4 bases. The CDR3 length is 16 residues. The chain has TRBV7-3 and TRBJ2-1; 7 bases are a match to TRBD2. This sequence was found in a woman aged 40 to 50 in good health. Some clones in this sample may be carry-over from other donors' samples. Material: PBMCs. CDR3: CASSFGWASGYNEQFF. CDR3 sequence (DNA): TGTGCCAGCAGCTTCGGATGGGCTAGCGGTTACAATGAGCAGTTCTTC. Looking up the rest from reference TRBV7-3 and TRBJ2-1 gives the full variable domain: GAGVSQTPSNKVTEKGKYVELRCDPISGHTALYWYRQSLGQGPEFLIYFQGTGAADDSGLPNDRFFAVRPEGSVSTLKIQRTERGDSAVYLCASSFGWASGYNEQFFGPGTRLTVL.